Listed below are T cell receptor beta chains from one sample, sequenced in a study of T cell repertoires in cytomegalovirus infection. Via MiXCR, TCRdb re-called the reads, giving one row per CDR3 protein. There are a few hundred thousand distinct CDR3 sequences in the sample; about 30% occur only once, and around 14% lies in the top ten. Sequenced: PBMCs. Receptor source: a human donor in good health (CMV status not recorded). Some clones in this sample may be carry-over from other donors' samples. CDR3s include the opening cysteine and the closing phenylalanine or tryptophan.

TRBV6-6 | CASRTTSANTGELFF
TRBV10-3 | CAISHTGDDEQFF
TRBV20-1 | CSARDMFGRSDSYEQYF
TRBV6-4 | CASSPLAAGVPDTQYF
TRBV7-8 | CASSRGGGNSYEQYF
TRBV24-1 | CATSDWRLNYGYTF
TRBV7-8 | CASSPAGVSYEQYF
TRBV20-1 | CSAPEVGGSYNSPLHF
TRBV28 | CASIPGTANTGELFF
TRBV20-1 | CSAKRGSGANVLTF
TRBV11-2 | CASSLDRGLNEKLFF
TRBV7-2 | CASSSTGASSNQPQHF
TRBV7-3 | CASSTGDSRRAFF
TRBV7-2 | CASSLDPGPGNTIYF
TRBV7-2 | CASSGGGTKRNYEQFF
TRBV28 | CASSLSGLSYEQYF
TRBV12-3/TRBV12-4 | CASSYTNPNYGYTF
TRBV29-1 | CSASAALTADTQYF
TRBV4-1 | CASSQEEDRPYTEAFF
TRBV7-2 | CASSLVWRAGGASTYGYTF
TRBV28 | CASLGGAAWTEAFF
TRBV9 | CASSASDRVNTDTQYF
TRBV20-1 | CSAQREVFSYEQYF
TRBV6-2/TRBV6-3 | CATGSGIGYEQYF
TRBV2 | CASSVELFYGYTF
TRBV7-8 | CASSLGPGGYEQYF
TRBV12-3/TRBV12-4 | CASSAGLWSYNEQFF
TRBV27 | CASRTDGFDGYTF
TRBV7-2 | CANKRTSGSNEQFF
TRBV4-2 | CASSPPTGEAFF
TRBV12-3/TRBV12-4 | CASSVHSYGYTF
TRBV4-1 | CASSLGLQGREQYF
TRBV7-2 | CASSLVPRGETQYF
TRBV7-8 | CASSLATVRETQYF
TRBV29-1 | CSVEAAPQETQYF
TRBV20-1 | CSAGGGSDTEAFF